These T cell receptor beta chains were read from a single sample in a study of OX40 agonist ivuxolimab in advanced cancers. Data came from immunoSEQ multiplex PCR; TCRdb stores just in-frame clones and leaves some out. The sample lists about 22,000 clones; about 88% were seen once. Specimen: CD4+ or CD8+ T cells sorted from blood, collected in a trial of the OX40 agonist ivuxolimab. These receptors came from an adult with an advanced solid tumor such as melanoma, head and neck, liver or kidney cancer. CDR3s include the opening cysteine and the closing phenylalanine or tryptophan. The D gene is left open where the match is weak. Size is omitted from some rows. Given values are once, few, many or a class for expanded clones.

TRBJ2-7	TRBV19	NA	16	TRBD2	CASSISGLADLYEQYF	TGTGCCAGTAGTATCTCGGGACTAGCGGACCTATACGAGCAGTACTTC
TRBJ2-1	TRBV6-6	NA	16	NA	CASSYIAGSSYNEQFF	TGTGCCAGCAGTTACATCGCGGGGAGCTCCTACAATGAGCAGTTCTTC
TRBJ2-3	TRBV5-1	NA	14	NA	CASSYGVGTDTQYF	TGCGCCAGCAGCTACGGAGTGGGGACAGATACGCAGTATTTT
TRBJ2-3	TRBV7-9	NA	13	NA	CASSPSGTDTQYF	TGTGCCAGCAGCCCATCAGGGACAGATACGCAGTATTTT
TRBJ1-6	TRBV6-1	NA	11	NA	CASSQNSPLHF	TGTGCCAGCAGCCAAAATTCACCCCTCCACTTT
TRBJ1-1	TRBV18	NA	15	TRBD1	CASSPAGGDDTEAFF	TGTGCCAGCTCACCCGCAGGGGGCGATGACACTGAAGCTTTCTTT
TRBJ2-7	TRBV9	NA	12	NA	CASSGGTYEQYF	TGTGCCAGCAGCGGCGGAACCTACGAGCAGTACTTC
TRBJ2-6	TRBV5-5	NA	17	TRBD1	CASSFLDRASGANVLTF	TGTGCCAGCAGCTTCCTAGACAGGGCGTCTGGGGCCAACGTCCTGACTTTC
TRBJ1-1	TRBV19	NA	16	TRBD1	CASKGQGSAGNTEAFF	TGTGCCAGTAAGGGACAGGGGTCCGCCGGAAACACTGAAGCTTTCTTT
TRBJ2-2	TRBV9	NA	13	NA	CASSISNTGELFF	TGTGCCAGCAGCATATCGAACACCGGGGAGCTGTTTTTT
TRBJ1-1	TRBV13	NA	14	TRBD1	CASSSRGLNTEAFF	TGTGCCAGCAGCTCCAGGGGGCTTAACACTGAAGCTTTCTTT
TRBJ1-5	TRBV6-6	NA	12	NA	CASSYSDTAQHF	TGTGCCAGCAGTTACTCAGACACGGCCCAGCATTTT
TRBJ2-1	TRBV25-1	NA	16	TRBD2	CASSKPGLASFNEQFF	TGTGCCAGCAGTAAACCGGGACTAGCATCTTTCAATGAGCAGTTCTTC
TRBJ2-2	TRBV5-4	NA	16	TRBD2	CASSYRLAGVTGELFF	TGTGCCAGCAGCTACAGACTAGCGGGAGTTACCGGGGAGCTGTTTTTT
TRBJ2-7	TRBV2	few	15	NA	CASSLEGGGGYEQYF	TGTGCCAGCAGCTTAGAAGGGGGGGGAGGCTACGAGCAGTACTTC
TRBJ2-5	TRBV6-5	NA	15	TRBD1	CASSGDRRHQETQYF	TGTGCCAGCAGCGGGGACAGACGCCACCAAGAGACCCAGTACTTC
TRBJ2-7	TRBV5-5	NA	12	NA	CASSPGVYEQYF	TGTGCCAGCAGCCCCGGGGTCTACGAGCAGTACTTC
TRBJ1-1	TRBV6-5	NA	15	NA	CASSYLMDTNTEAFF	TGTGCCAGCAGTTATTTGATGGACACGAACACTGAAGCTTTCTTT
TRBJ2-5	TRBV25-1	NA	14	NA	CASRPWGPAETQYF	TGTGCCAGCAGGCCGTGGGGTCCGGCGGAGACCCAGTACTTC
TRBJ2-2	TRBV19	NA	15	TRBD2	CASSSRLAGVGELFF	TGTGCCAGTAGTTCGAGACTAGCGGGCGTCGGGGAGCTGTTTTTT
TRBJ1-1	TRBV6-5	NA	14	NA	CASSYSLGNTEAFF	TGTGCCAGCAGTTACTCGCTGGGGAACACTGAAGCTTTCTTT
TRBJ1-1	TRBV19	few	14	NA	CASSMGQRNTEAFF	TGTGCCAGTAGTATGGGCCAGAGGAACACTGAAGCTTTCTTT
TRBJ1-1	TRBV6-5	NA	13	NA	CASSYSLWAEAFF	TGTGCCAGCAGTTACTCCCTATGGGCTGAAGCTTTCTTT
TRBJ2-7	TRBV19	once	17	NA	CASTPRGDSLNSYEQYF	TGTGCCAGTACCCCCCGGGGGGACAGTTTAAATTCCTACGAGCAGTACTTC
TRBJ1-1	TRBV6-6	NA	13	NA	CASSWSGYTEAFF	TGTGCCAGCAGTTGGTCAGGGTACACTGAAGCTTTCTTT
TRBJ2-7	TRBV13	NA	13	NA	CASGIFRFYEQYF	TGTGCCAGCGGGATTTTTCGTTTCTACGAGCAGTACTTC
TRBJ2-1	TRBV21-1	NA	12	NA	CASPNGGAEQFF	TGTGCCAGCCCGAACGGCGGCGCGGAGCAGTTCTTC
TRBJ2-1	TRBV11-2	NA	15	TRBD1	CASSFWGQGLNEQFF	TGTGCCAGCAGCTTCTGGGGACAGGGTCTTAATGAGCAGTTCTTC
TRBJ1-6	TRBV2	NA	13	NA	CAYTDRKNSPLHF	TGTGCGTATACAGATCGAAAAAATTCACCCCTCCACTTT
TRBJ2-7	TRBV7-9	NA	16	TRBD1	CASSPGDRSISYEQYF	TGTGCCAGCAGCCCCGGGGACAGGTCAATCTCCTACGAGCAGTACTTC
TRBJ2-7	TRBV19	once	17	NA	CASSAPSNVGTRTEQYF	TGTGCCAGTAGTGCCCCAAGTAATGTAGGGACTCGCACGGAGCAGTACTTC
TRBJ2-1	TRBV5-4	NA	18	TRBD2	CASSLAHLAGGPPNEQFF	TGTGCCAGCAGCTTGGCCCATCTAGCGGGAGGTCCCCCCAATGAGCAGTTCTTC
TRBJ2-5	TRBV5-4	NA	15	TRBD2	CASSLTSGIQETQYF	TGTGCCAGCAGCTTGACTAGCGGAATCCAAGAGACCCAGTACTTC
TRBJ2-7	TRBV9	once	14	NA	CASSEWDTSYEQYF	TGTGCCAGCAGCGAGTGGGACACGTCCTACGAGCAGTACTTC
TRBJ2-1	TRBV9	NA	15	NA	CASSVSGVSYNEQFF	TGTGCCAGCAGCGTTTCCGGAGTTTCCTACAATGAGCAGTTCTTC
TRBJ2-2	TRBV30	NA	16	TRBD2	CAWSVFASGNSGELFF	TGTGCCTGGAGTGTGTTCGCTAGCGGGAATTCCGGGGAGCTGTTTTTT
TRBJ2-7	TRBV19	once	15	NA	CASSISAGTTYEQYF	TGTGCCAGTAGTATTTCCGCGGGAACAACCTACGAGCAGTACTTC